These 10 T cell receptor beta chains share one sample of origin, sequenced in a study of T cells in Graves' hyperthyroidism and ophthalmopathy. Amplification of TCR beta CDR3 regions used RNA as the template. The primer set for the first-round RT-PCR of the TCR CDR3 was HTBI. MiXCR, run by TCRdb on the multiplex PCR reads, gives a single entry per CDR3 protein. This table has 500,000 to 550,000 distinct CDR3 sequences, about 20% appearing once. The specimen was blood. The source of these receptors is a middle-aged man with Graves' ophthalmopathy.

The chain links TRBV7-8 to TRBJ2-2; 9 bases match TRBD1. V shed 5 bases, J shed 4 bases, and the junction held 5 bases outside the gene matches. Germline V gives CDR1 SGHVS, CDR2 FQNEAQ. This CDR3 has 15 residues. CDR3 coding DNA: TGTGCCAGCAGCCCCGGGACAGGGACCACCGGGGAGCTGTTTTTT. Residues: CASSPGTGTTGELFF. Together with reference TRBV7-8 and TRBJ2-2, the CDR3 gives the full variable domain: GAGVSQSPRYKVAKRGQDVALRCDPISGHVSLFWYQQALGQGPEFLTYFQNEAQLDKSGLPSDRFFAERPEGSVSTLKIQRTQQEDSAVYLCASSPGTGTTGELFFGEGSRLTVL.

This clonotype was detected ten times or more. CDR3 loop: CASSLAFRDGGMNTEAFF. The CDR3 DNA follows: TGCGCCAGCAGCTTGGCCTTCCGGGACGGGGGCATGAACACTGAAGCTTTCTTT. J is TRBJ1-1 and V is TRBV5-1, with a weak D call TRBD1 (6 bases). Germline assignment: CDR1 SGHRS and CDR2 YFSETQ. The ends were cut back, 0 bases at V and 0 bases at J, with 18 bases in the middle. CDR3 length: 18 residues.

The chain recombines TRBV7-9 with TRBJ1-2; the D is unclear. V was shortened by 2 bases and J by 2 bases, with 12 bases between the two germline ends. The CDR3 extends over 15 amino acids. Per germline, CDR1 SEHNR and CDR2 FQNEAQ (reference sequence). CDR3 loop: CASSLTTSGNYGYTF. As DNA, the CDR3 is TGTGCCAGCAGCTTAACCACCAGCGGGAACTATGGCTACACCTTC.

This CDR3 is CASSSLKTDTQYF. DNA of the CDR3: TGTGCCAGCAGCTCTCTAAAGACAGATACGCAGTATTTT. The chain is built from TRBV7-8 and TRBJ2-3, with no clear D. Germline CDR1 is SGHVS and CDR2 is FQNEAQ. Trimming removed 4 bases at V and 3 bases at J, with 8 bases between. CDR3 size: 13 residues.

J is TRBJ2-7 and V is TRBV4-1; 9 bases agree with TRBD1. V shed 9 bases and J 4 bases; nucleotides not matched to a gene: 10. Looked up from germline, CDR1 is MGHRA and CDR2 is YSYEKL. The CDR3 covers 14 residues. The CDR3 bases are TGCGCCAGTAGGACGGATGACAGGGGGTACGAGCAGTACTTC. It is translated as CASRTDDRGYEQYF.

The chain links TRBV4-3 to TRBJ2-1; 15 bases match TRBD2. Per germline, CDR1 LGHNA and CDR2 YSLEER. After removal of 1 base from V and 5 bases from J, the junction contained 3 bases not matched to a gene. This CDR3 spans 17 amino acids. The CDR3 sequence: CASSQGTSGRADNEQFF. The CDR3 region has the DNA TGCGCCAGCAGCCAAGGGACTAGCGGGAGGGCTGACAATGAGCAGTTCTTC.

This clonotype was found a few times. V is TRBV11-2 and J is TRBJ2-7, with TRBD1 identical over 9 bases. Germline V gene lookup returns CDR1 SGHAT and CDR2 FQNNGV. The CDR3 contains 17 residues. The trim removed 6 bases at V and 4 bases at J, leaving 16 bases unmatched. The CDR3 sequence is CASSETMAGTGLYEQYF. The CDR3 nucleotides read TGTGCCAGCAGTGAGACGATGGCCGGGACAGGGTTGTACGAGCAGTACTTC.

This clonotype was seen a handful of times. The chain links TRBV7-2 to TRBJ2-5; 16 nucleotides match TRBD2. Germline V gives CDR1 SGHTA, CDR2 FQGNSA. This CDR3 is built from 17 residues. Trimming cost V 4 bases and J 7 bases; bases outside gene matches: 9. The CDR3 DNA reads TGTGCCAGCAGCTCGGGGACTAGCGGGGGGGCTTGGGGGACCCAGTACTTC. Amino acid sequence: CASSSGTSGGAWGTQYF.

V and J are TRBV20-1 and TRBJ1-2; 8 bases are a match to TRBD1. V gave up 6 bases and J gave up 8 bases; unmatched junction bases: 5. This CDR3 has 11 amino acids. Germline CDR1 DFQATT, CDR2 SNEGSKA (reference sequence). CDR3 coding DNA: TGCAGTGCGGTGACAGGGGAGGGCTACACCTTC. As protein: CSAVTGEGYTF.

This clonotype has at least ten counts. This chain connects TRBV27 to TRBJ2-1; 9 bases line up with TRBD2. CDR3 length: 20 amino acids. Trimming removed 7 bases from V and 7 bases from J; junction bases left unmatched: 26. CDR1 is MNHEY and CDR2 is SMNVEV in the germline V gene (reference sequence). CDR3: CASTPGLAGFGSSVRNEQFF. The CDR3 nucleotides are TGTGCCAGCACCCCCGGGCTAGCGGGATTTGGATCGTCGGTCAGGAATGAGCAGTTCTTC.